This T cell receptor beta chain came from a study of T cell repertoires in cytomegalovirus infection. TCRdb called the reads again in MiXCR, with one record for every CDR3 protein. The profile shows approximately 990,000 distinct CDR3 sequences, around a third of them singletons. Germline CDR1 reads SQVTM; CDR2 reads ANQGSEA. V was trimmed by 4 bases and J by 6 bases, leaving 10 bases between them. The CDR3 has 12 amino acids. Worth noting for this clonotype: Its antigen is still unknown.

This specimen was cultured CD8+ T cells from PBMCs, taken from culture after CMV antigen stimulation. The clonotype originates from a human donor in good health (CMV status not recorded). Some clones in this sample may be carry-over from other donors' samples. The chain links TRBV29-1 to TRBJ2-1; D remains unclear. Here the CDR3 reads CSVVDSPNEQFF. CDR3 sequence (DNA): TGCAGCGTTGTAGATAGCCCCAATGAGCAGTTCTTC.